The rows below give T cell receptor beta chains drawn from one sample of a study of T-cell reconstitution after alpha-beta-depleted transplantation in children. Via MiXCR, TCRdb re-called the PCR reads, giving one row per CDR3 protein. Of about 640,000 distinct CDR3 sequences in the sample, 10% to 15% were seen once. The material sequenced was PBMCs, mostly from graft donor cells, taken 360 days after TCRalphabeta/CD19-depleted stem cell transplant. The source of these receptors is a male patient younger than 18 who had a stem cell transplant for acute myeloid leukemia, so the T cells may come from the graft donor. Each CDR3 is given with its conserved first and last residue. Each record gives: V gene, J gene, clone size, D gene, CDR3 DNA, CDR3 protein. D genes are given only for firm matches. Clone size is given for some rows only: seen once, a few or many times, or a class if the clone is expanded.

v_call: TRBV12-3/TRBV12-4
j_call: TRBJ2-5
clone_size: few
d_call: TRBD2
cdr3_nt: TGTGCCAGCAGAGGGACTAGCGGCAGCTCTCAGTACTTC
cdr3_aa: CASRGTSGSSQYF

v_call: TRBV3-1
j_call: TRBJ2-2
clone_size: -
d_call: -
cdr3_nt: TGTGCCAGCAGCCAACTTAACACCGGGGAGCTGTTTTTT
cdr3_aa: CASSQLNTGELFF

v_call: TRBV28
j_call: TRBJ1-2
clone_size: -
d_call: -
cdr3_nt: TGTGCCAGCAGTTTTGCTGGGGGGGCTAACTATGGCTACACCTTC
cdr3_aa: CASSFAGGANYGYTF

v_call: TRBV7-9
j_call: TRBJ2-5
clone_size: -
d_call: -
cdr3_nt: TGTGCCAGCAGCCCCAAGATCCTCAGGAGGGACGGGGAGACCCAGTACTTC
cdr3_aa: CASSPKILRRDGETQYF

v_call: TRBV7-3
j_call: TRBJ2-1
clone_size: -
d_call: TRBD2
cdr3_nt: TGTGCCAGCAGCTTAATCGGGACTAGTACCTACAATGAGCAGTTCTTC
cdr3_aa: CASSLIGTSTYNEQFF

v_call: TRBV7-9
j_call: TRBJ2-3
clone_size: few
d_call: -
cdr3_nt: TGTGCCAGCAGCTTGGTAGGAGGGTCAGATACGCAGTATTTT
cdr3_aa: CASSLVGGSDTQYF

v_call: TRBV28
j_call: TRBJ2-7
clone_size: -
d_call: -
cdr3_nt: TGTGCCAGCACGGGGACTTGGGGGGGGGCTTATATCTACGAGCAGTACTTC
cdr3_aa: CASTGTWGGAYIYEQYF

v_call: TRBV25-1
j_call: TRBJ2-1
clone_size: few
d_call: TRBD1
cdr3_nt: TGTGCCAGCAGTGACCCCGCAGGGACAGAGCTCAATGAGCAGTTCTTC
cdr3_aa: CASSDPAGTELNEQFF

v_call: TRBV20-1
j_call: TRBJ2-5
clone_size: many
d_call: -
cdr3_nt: TGCAGTGCTACGGCTAACGCGATCGGGGAGACCCAGTACTTC
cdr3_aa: CSATANAIGETQYF

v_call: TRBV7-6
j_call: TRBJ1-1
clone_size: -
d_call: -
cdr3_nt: TGTGCCAGCAGCTCATCCCCGAACCTTTCACAGGAAGCTTTCTTT
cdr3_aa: CASSSSPNLSQEAFF